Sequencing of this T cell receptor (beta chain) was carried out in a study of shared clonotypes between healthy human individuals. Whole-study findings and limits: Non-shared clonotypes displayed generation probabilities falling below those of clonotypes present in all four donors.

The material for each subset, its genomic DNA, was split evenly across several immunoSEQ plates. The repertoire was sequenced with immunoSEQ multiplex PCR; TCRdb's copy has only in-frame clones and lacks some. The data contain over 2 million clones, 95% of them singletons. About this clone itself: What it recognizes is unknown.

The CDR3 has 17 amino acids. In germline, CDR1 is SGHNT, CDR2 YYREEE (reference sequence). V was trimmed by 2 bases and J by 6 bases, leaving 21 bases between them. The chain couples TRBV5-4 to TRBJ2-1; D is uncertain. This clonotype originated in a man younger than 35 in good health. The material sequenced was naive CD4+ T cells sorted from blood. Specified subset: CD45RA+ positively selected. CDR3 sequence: CASSLGGPSYFGNEQFF. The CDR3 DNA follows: TGTGCCAGCAGCTTAGGTGGACCTTCGTATTTTGGCAATGAGCAGTTCTTC. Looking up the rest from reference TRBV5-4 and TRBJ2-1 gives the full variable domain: ETGVTQSPTHLIKTRGQQVTLRCSSQSGHNTVSWYQQALGQGPQFIFQYYREEENGRGNFPPRFSGLQFPNYSSELNVNALELDDSALYLCASSLGGPSYFGNEQFFGPGTRLTVL.